The 9 T cell receptor beta chains listed next were all sequenced from one sample in a study of OX40 agonist ivuxolimab in advanced cancers. Library prep was done by the immunoSEQ multiplex PCR assay. TCRdb retrieved this table from immuneACCESS and kept in-frame rearrangements only. Not all clones are present; in checked studies, unresolved V genes account for under half, and no reason is known for the remainder. The sample records approximately 100,000 clones, 85% to 90% of which are singletons. Around 0.85% of the sample is held by the ten biggest clonotypes. The input for sequencing was CD4+ or CD8+ T cells sorted from blood, taken in a trial of the OX40 agonist ivuxolimab. The origin of the receptors is an adult with an advanced solid tumor such as melanoma, head and neck, liver or kidney cancer.

This sequence joins TRBV2 and TRBJ1-5; unclear D gene. CDR1 is SNHLY and CDR2 is FYNNEI in the germline V gene. Between the trimmed V and J ends, which lost 3 bases and 2 bases, there was a span of 11 bases. The CDR3 runs to 15 residues. In nucleotides, the CDR3 is TGTGCCAGCAGTGATAGGGAGGTGGGCAATCAGCCCCAGCATTTT. Protein: CASSDREVGNQPQHF.

The chain joins TRBV7-3 to TRBJ1-2; 8 bases agree with TRBD1. V shed 6 bases, J shed 2 bases, and the junction held 5 bases outside the gene matches. Germline lookup yields CDR1 SGHTA and CDR2 FQGTGA. This CDR3 is 14 amino acids long. This CDR3 is CASSLGQGNYGYTF. Written as DNA, the CDR3 is TGTGCCAGCAGTCTAGGACAGGGAAACTATGGCTACACCTTC.

CDR3 coding DNA: TGTGCCAGCTCACTAGGACAGGGTGGGAACGAGCAGTACTTC. This encodes CASSLGQGGNEQYF. The rearrangement joins TRBV18 to TRBJ2-7; TRBD1 aligns across 8 bases. The length of the CDR3 is 14 residues. Germline CDR1 is KGHSH and CDR2 is LQKENI. The V segment lost 4 bases and the J segment 5 bases; nucleotides outside the gene matches: 7.

The V and J genes are TRBV23-1 and TRBJ2-4, with D possibly matching TRBD1 (7 bases). TRBV23-1 is recorded as an ORF, its role being uncertain. Trimming stripped 4 bases from V and 2 bases from J, with 18 bases between. There are 17 residues in the CDR3. DNA for the CDR3: TGCGCCAGCAGTCGGAGGGACAGCCGCCGGTCCAAAAACATTCAGTACTTC. Translated, it gives CASSRRDSRRSKNIQYF.

The DNA of the CDR3 is TGTGCCAGCAGCTTAAGGCGGGGGGGCACAGATACGCAGTATTTT. Its translation is CASSLRRGGTDTQYF. The J gene is TRBJ2-3, the V gene TRBV7-8; 8 bases are a match to TRBD2. The V gene end was trimmed by 2 bases and the J gene end by 1 base; junction bases not matched to a gene: 2. CDR1 is SGHVS, CDR2 FQNEAQ, per germline. This CDR3 comprises 15 residues.

This sequence joins TRBV9 and TRBJ2-3; D is undetermined. CDR1 is SGDLS, CDR2 YYNGEE, per germline. V gave up 2 bases and J gave up 0 bases, with 7 bases separating them. The CDR3 spans 14 residues. CDR3 nucleotides: TGTGCCAGCAGCGTCCAGTATAGCACAGATACGCAGTATTTT. It is translated as CASSVQYSTDTQYF. Using reference TRBV9 and TRBJ2-3 for the parts outside the CDR3, the full variable domain is DSGVTQTPKHLITATGQRVTLRCSPRSGDLSVYWYQQSLDQGLQFLIQYYNGEERAKGNILERFSAQQFPDLHSELNLSSLELGDSALYFCASSVQYSTDTQYFGPGTRLTVL.

The chain links TRBV9 to TRBJ1-2; D is possibly TRBD1 (6 bases). This CDR3 spans 13 amino acids. From germline, CDR1 is SGDLS and CDR2 YYNGEE. Trimming took 4 bases from V and 7 from J, leaving 14 bases between them. The CDR3: CASSPQGPIGYTF. CDR3 nucleotides: TGTGCCAGCAGCCCACAGGGACCAATTGGCTACACCTTC. Complete variable domain (other parts from reference TRBV9 and TRBJ1-2): DSGVTQTPKHLITATGQRVTLRCSPRSGDLSVYWYQQSLDQGLQFLIQYYNGEERAKGNILERFSAQQFPDLHSELNLSSLELGDSALYFCASSPQGPIGYTFGSGTRLTVV.

This clone came up once. V is TRBV2 and J is TRBJ2-1, with 10 bases aligning to TRBD1. The CDR3 totals 15 residues. Unmatched junction bases numbered 3, after V lost 6 bases and J lost 1 base. Germline V gene sequence: CDR1 SNHLY, CDR2 FYNNEI. The DNA of the CDR3 is TGTGCCAGCAGCCTGGACAGGGGGTCCTACAATGAGCAGTTCTTC. Translation: CASSLDRGSYNEQFF.

The chain employs TRBV7-2 and TRBJ2-3; the D gene is possibly TRBD2 (5 bases). Germline CDR1 is SGHTA and CDR2 is FQGNSA. CDR3 length: 13 residues. V shed 6 bases and J shed 4 bases, with 11 bases lying between them. The CDR3 coding sequence is TGTGCCAGCAGGCTGCGGGTCGCAGATACGCAGTATTTT. Translation: CASRLRVADTQYF. The whole variable domain, filled in from reference TRBV7-2 and TRBJ2-3, reads GAGVSQSPSNKVTEKGKDVELRCDPISGHTALYWYRQSLGQGLEFLIYFQGNSAPDKSGLPSDRFSAERTGGSVSTLTIQRTQQEDSAVYLCASRLRVADTQYFGPGTRLTVL.